A selection of T cell receptor beta chains follows, all from one sample in a study of CD8 T cells in Susac syndrome. TCRdb independently ran MiXCR on the immunoSEQ multiplex PCR reads; one entry per CDR3 protein. The top ten hold approximately 0.09% of the sample, which has approximately 150,000 distinct CDR3 sequences, roughly 95% seen once. The specimen was CD4+ T cells from PBMCs. The receptor set was obtained from a human donor in good health. Each CDR3 is given without its conserved first and last residue. The D gene is left open where the match is weak.

v_call	d_call	j_call	cdr3_aa
TRBV4-2	-	TRBJ1-2	ASSLVTPNTGYGYT
TRBV7-2	-	TRBJ2-6	ASSGSGANVLT
TRBV3-1	-	TRBJ2-7	ASSQELGQGQSSYEQY
TRBV7-9	TRBD1	TRBJ1-2	ASSRYSGTGGEVKGYT
TRBV12-3/TRBV12-4	-	TRBJ2-7	ASSFGVDAYEQY
TRBV7-2	-	TRBJ2-7	ASSSLATYEQY
TRBV25-1	-	TRBJ2-3	ASRQTDTDTQY
TRBV19	-	TRBJ2-5	ASSTYREGSVETQY
TRBV7-6	-	TRBJ2-4	ASSPRTLQAAKNIQY
TRBV2	-	TRBJ1-5	ASSSGGQYSNQPQH
TRBV9	-	TRBJ2-4	ASSVAVGSKNIQY
TRBV27	TRBD1	TRBJ1-6	ASSRQGPNSPLH
TRBV15	-	TRBJ2-5	ATCRDLGETQY
TRBV5-6	-	TRBJ1-2	ASRSLGTEGGIYGYT
TRBV13	-	TRBJ2-7	ASSFRPTPGTDSYEQY
TRBV3-1	TRBD2	TRBJ2-3	ASRASGSLANTQY
TRBV6-2/TRBV6-3	TRBD2	TRBJ2-1	ASARATSGGSNEQF
TRBV10-3	TRBD2	TRBJ2-5	AISEISGRPPTQY
TRBV28	-	TRBJ1-2	ASRTLAAYYGYT
TRBV14	-	TRBJ2-3	ASRSQNTDTQY
TRBV10-3	TRBD2	TRBJ2-3	ATRPGLATDTQY
TRBV18	-	TRBJ2-7	ASSEGRVHEQY
TRBV6-1	-	TRBJ1-2	ASSEAGRGGYT
TRBV29-1	TRBD1	TRBJ2-7	SVRARDRGTYEQY
TRBV19	-	TRBJ1-2	ASSTLSGVVNYGYT
TRBV30	-	TRBJ1-1	AWSVAWTVNTEAF
TRBV12-3/TRBV12-4	-	TRBJ1-3	ASSSQGKGDTIY
TRBV19	-	TRBJ1-2	ASSIARGATTNYGYT
TRBV29-1	TRBD1	TRBJ2-2	SVRGQGSNTGELF
TRBV30	-	TRBJ2-7	AWSVPGIGQY
TRBV11-2	TRBD1	TRBJ2-2	ASSWGQGAGELF
TRBV10-3	-	TRBJ2-5	AISVGSSHQETQY
TRBV20-1	TRBD2	TRBJ2-1	SASGSGRAFWNEQF
TRBV20-1	TRBD2	TRBJ2-1	SARGLAGETEQF
TRBV20-1	TRBD1	TRBJ1-2	SARLQGIDGYT
TRBV5-4	TRBD2	TRBJ2-1	ASSLAPGRGTRGYNEQF
TRBV30	-	TRBJ1-1	AWSRANTEAF
TRBV27	-	TRBJ2-1	ASSLFRTGEQF
TRBV12-3/TRBV12-4	TRBD1	TRBJ2-7	ASRLDRAYEQY
TRBV5-1	TRBD1	TRBJ2-3	ASSFRDSYLQY
TRBV5-4	TRBD1	TRBJ2-4	ASSLGQTDRGGNIQY
TRBV14	-	TRBJ2-7	ASSLMGLGEQY
TRBV5-6	TRBD1	TRBJ1-5	ASSAGQGRDQPQH
TRBV20-1	TRBD1	TRBJ2-7	SAGTGVYEQY
TRBV5-4	TRBD1	TRBJ2-1	ASSFGQGHVDEQF